In its sample, the clone carrying this T cell receptor (beta chain) was seen a few times. This entry comes from a study of blood T cell repertoires in COVID-19. About the study: Italy, Spain and the United States were the sources of the convalescent and acute COVID-19 samples. T cells, B-cell-depleted T cells, or PBMCs supplied cDNA or gDNA.

This CDR3 comprises 16 residues. Germline trimming cut 3 bases from V and 0 bases from J; bases unmatched to any gene: 4. Germline V gives CDR1 KGHSH, CDR2 LQKENI. Only in-frame clones appear in the TCRdb table, and some are missing; sequencing was by immunoSEQ multiplex PCR. The table records approximately 250,000 clones, nearly 85% of them present only once. Source material: peripheral blood. The source of this sequence is a human donor in a cohort sampled during active COVID-19. This chain joins TRBV18 and TRBJ1-3, with 8 bases that match TRBD1. The CDR3, as DNA: TGTGCCAGCTCACCGCGACAGGGGCCCTCTGGAAACACCATATATTTT. Its translation: CASSPRQGPSGNTIYF.